What follows describes a single T cell receptor (beta chain). The antigen remains undetermined. The PCR made use of 60 Vbeta and 13 Jbeta primers. Using immunoSEQ multiplex PCR, the repertoire was profiled, and TCRdb retains in-frame clones only, with some absent. The sample contains about 160,000 clones, roughly 82% of which appear only once. V lost 2 bases to trimming and J lost 5 bases, with 8 bases between them. CDR3 length: 12 amino acids. Per the germline V gene, CDR1 is SGHRS and CDR2 is YFSETQ. This entry is derived from a study of cytomegalovirus exposure and HLA in healthy donors. Whole-study results and caveats: It was only CMV serostatus that was available as immune exposure information. In vitro experiments confirmed that three CMV-associated chains were specific for CMV antigens. When presence/absence was analysed, sequencing depth was taken to be roughly uniform across donors. Most TCR sequences showed up rarely, but some public TCRs showed up in many donors.

What was sequenced was PBMCs. V and J are TRBV5-1 and TRBJ2-7, with D possibly matching TRBD2 (6 bases). The sequence came from a girl aged 10 to 17 in good health and CMV-seropositive. In DNA, the CDR3 is TGCGCCAGCAGCTTTGGAGGGAACGAGCAGTACTTC. The encoded protein is CASSFGGNEQYF.